This entry lists 29 T cell receptor beta chains sequenced from one sample in a study of STAT5B mutations in CD4+ large granular lymphocyte leukemia. TCRdb keeps only in-frame clones here, not all; method: immunoSEQ multiplex PCR. The sample shows more than 30,000 clones, 69% of them seen only once. Sequencing input: CD4+ T cells from blood buffy coats. Source of these receptors: a human donor in good health.

This clone came up once. The chain carries TRBV6-5 and TRBJ2-2, with D possibly matching TRBD2 (6 bases). V was shortened by 6 bases and J by 4 bases, with 9 bases between the two germline ends. Germline CDR1 MNHEY, CDR2 SVGAGI. There are 13 residues in the CDR3. CDR3 sequence: CASRTGGTGELFF. The CDR3, as DNA: TGTGCCAGCAGGACCGGGGGCACCGGGGAGCTGTTTTTT.

This clone was observed a few times. The genes are TRBV7-8 and TRBJ2-5; 13 nucleotides agree with TRBD2. Germline lookup yields CDR1 SGHVS and CDR2 FQNEAQ. Trimming at V came to 1 base and at J to 5 bases, leaving 1 base not matched to a gene. The CDR3 is 15 amino acids. CDR3 in amino acids: CASSLGGLAGETQYF. CDR3 DNA: TGTGCCAGCAGCTTAGGGGGACTAGCGGGGGAGACCCAGTACTTC.

The rearrangement joins TRBV11-2 to TRBJ1-1; D is uncertain. Germline assignment: CDR1 SGHAT and CDR2 FQNNGV. The CDR3 covers 14 residues. The V and J ends lost 0 bases and 4 bases respectively, with 9 bases between them. CDR3 in DNA: TGTGCCAGCAGCTTAGAAGTCCGGGTCACTGAAGCTTTCTTT. Its protein is CASSLEVRVTEAFF.

This chain connects TRBV14 to TRBJ2-7; TRBD1 aligns across 10 bases. V trimming: 2 bases; J trimming: 4 bases; junction bases outside the gene matches: 5. The CDR3 length is 15 residues. CDR1 and CDR2 from the germline V gene are SGHDN and FVKESK. CDR3 sequence: CASSQSGTGAYEQYF. The CDR3 nucleotides read TGTGCCAGCAGCCAATCCGGGACAGGGGCGTACGAGCAGTACTTC.

The rearrangement joins TRBV6-6 to TRBJ1-5, with unresolved D. V was pared by 5 bases and J by 0 bases, with 11 bases between. Germline CDR1 MNHNY, CDR2 SVGAGI (reference sequence). The CDR3 contains 15 residues. CDR3 DNA sequence: TGTGCCAGCAGTCGTAATCAGGATAGCAATCAGCCCCAGCATTTT. Translation gives CASSRNQDSNQPQHF.

The rearrangement uses TRBV7-2 and TRBJ1-3; D gene uncertain. This CDR3 comprises 15 residues. Trimming removed 5 bases at V and 0 bases at J, with 11 bases between. Germline V gene sequence: CDR1 SGHTA, CDR2 FQGNSA. The CDR3 protein is CASSLQVHSGNTIYF. CDR3 sequence (DNA): TGTGCCAGCAGCCTGCAGGTACACTCTGGAAACACCATATATTTT. The variable domain in full, with the rest retrieved from reference TRBV7-2 and TRBJ1-3, is GAGVSQSPSNKVTEKGKDVELRCDPISGHTALYWYRQSLGQGLEFLIYFQGNSAPDKSGLPSDRFSAERTGGSVSTLTIQRTQQEDSAVYLCASSLQVHSGNTIYFGEGSWLTVV.

The genes are TRBV7-2 and TRBJ2-1, with TRBD2 identical over 8 bases. Germline-derived CDR1 and CDR2 are SGHTA and FQGNSA. The CDR3 totals 15 residues. Trimming cost V 5 bases and J 0 bases; bases outside gene matches: 3. The chain's CDR3 is CASSQTSGSYNEQFF. CDR3 DNA sequence: TGTGCCAGCAGCCAAACTAGCGGCTCCTACAATGAGCAGTTCTTC.

The J gene is TRBJ2-7, the V gene TRBV30; D remains unclear. The ends were cut back, 1 base at V and 2 bases at J, with 9 bases in the middle. The CDR3 sequence is 13 residues long. Looked up from germline, CDR1 is GTSNPN and CDR2 is SVGIG (reference sequence). The CDR3 nucleotides are TGTGCCTGGAGTGCCCTCAGTCCCTACGAGCAGTACTTC. This encodes CAWSALSPYEQYF.

The chain employs TRBV2 and TRBJ2-2, with 8 bases aligning to TRBD2. The CDR3 is 14 amino acids. The V segment lost 10 bases and the J segment 7 bases; nucleotides outside the gene matches: 11. From germline, CDR1 is SNHLY and CDR2 FYNNEI. In DNA, the CDR3 is TGTGCCACTACAGTTACTAGCGGTAGCGGGGAGCTGTTTTTT. Translating it yields CATTVTSGSGELFF.

The V call is TRBV30, the J call TRBJ1-2; 8 bases match TRBD1. The germline V gene has CDR1 GTSNPN and CDR2 SVGIG (reference sequence). Trimming at V came to 5 bases and at J to 7 bases, leaving 9 bases not matched to a gene. The CDR3 sequence is 13 residues long. This chain's CDR3 is CAWGKGTGPGYTF. In nucleotides, the CDR3 is TGTGCCTGGGGAAAAGGGACAGGCCCTGGCTACACCTTC.

This CDR3 is CASSGSRDETQYF. Written as DNA, the CDR3 is TGTGCCAGCAGTGGATCCAGGGATGAGACCCAGTACTTC. The V gene is TRBV6-1, the J gene TRBJ2-5; a possible D gene is TRBD1 (5 bases). The CDR3 runs 13 residues. Germline CDR1 MNHNS, CDR2 SASEGT. Trimming took off 4 bases at V and 5 bases at J, with 11 bases between the two ends.

This sequence joins TRBV6-4 and TRBJ1-1, with D possibly TRBD1 on 5 matching bases. V shed 0 bases and J shed 4 bases, with 9 bases lying between them. The CDR3 spans 14 residues. Per germline, CDR1 MRHNA and CDR2 SNTAGT. The CDR3 DNA sequence: TGTGCCAGCAGTGACTCCTCCAGGGCCACTGAAGCTTTCTTT. The encoded protein is CASSDSSRATEAFF.

The V and J genes are TRBV18 and TRBJ2-2; D is unresolved. Germline CDR1 and CDR2: KGHSH and LQKENI. The CDR3 runs 13 residues. Trimming left V 3 bases short and J 4 bases short, with 6 bases between. DNA for the CDR3: TGTGCCAGCTCACCGCGGATCACCGGGGAGCTGTTTTTT. As protein: CASSPRITGELFF.

V and J are TRBV5-1 and TRBJ1-2; tentatively, D is TRBD1 (5 bases). The ends were cut back, 3 bases at V and 1 base at J, with 16 bases in the middle. Germline-derived CDR1 and CDR2 are SGHRS and YFSETQ. The CDR3 is 16 amino acids. As DNA, the CDR3 is TGCGCCAGCAGCTCGGACCCGCAGAGGGGTAACTATGGCTACACCTTC. It codes for CASSSDPQRGNYGYTF.

This chain uses TRBV5-5 with TRBJ2-5, with TRBD1 identical over 9 bases. Germline values: CDR1 SGHKS, CDR2 YYEKEE (reference sequence). This CDR3 contains 16 residues. Germline trimming cut 4 bases from V and 2 bases from J; bases unmatched to any gene: 9. The CDR3 reads CASSHRDRAQQETQYF. The CDR3, as DNA: TGTGCCAGCAGCCACCGGGACAGGGCTCAACAAGAGACCCAGTACTTC.

The V call is TRBV5-1, the J call TRBJ2-5; either TRBD1 or TRBD2 may fit D (5 bases each). This CDR3 is built from 15 residues. V lost 0 bases and J lost 4, with 13 bases in between. Per the germline V gene, CDR1 is SGHRS and CDR2 is YFSETQ. The CDR3 DNA sequence: TGCGCCAGCAGCTTGGGGCAGGGAGAGACAGAGACCCAGTACTTC. Amino acid sequence: CASSLGQGETETQYF.

This clone was detected a few times. The genes are TRBV4-3 and TRBJ1-1; possible D gene TRBD1, 6 bases. Germline CDR1 is LGHNA and CDR2 is YSLEER. V was clipped by 4 bases and J by 1 base, with 10 bases between them. The CDR3 is 14 residues long. CDR3 sequence: CASSRGGGNTEAFF. DNA for the CDR3: TGCGCCAGCAGCCGAGGGGGGGGGAACACTGAAGCTTTCTTT.

The chain couples TRBV18 to TRBJ2-2; possible D gene TRBD1, 6 bases. This CDR3 has 17 amino acids. Germline V lookup: CDR1 KGHSH, CDR2 LQKENI. The V end lost 0 bases, the J end lost 2 bases, and 13 bases lay between the germline ends. CDR3 sequence reads: CASSPPMGADNTGELFF. CDR3 DNA: TGTGCCAGCTCACCACCAATGGGGGCAGATAACACCGGGGAGCTGTTTTTT.

V gene TRBV28 combines with J gene TRBJ1-2, with D perhaps TRBD1 (5 bases). The length of the CDR3 is 15 residues. Germline lookup yields CDR1 MDHEN and CDR2 SYDVKM. Trimming removed 3 bases at V and 1 base at J, with 12 bases between. For the CDR3, the DNA is TGTGCCAGCAGTTTGCCCCCGGGGGGTAACTATGGCTACACCTTC. This gives the protein CASSLPPGGNYGYTF.

The rearrangement links TRBV19 to TRBJ2-7, with 8 nucleotides matching TRBD1. V dropped 3 bases and J dropped 3; count of bases not matched to a gene: 13. Germline CDR1 and CDR2: LNHDA and SQIVND (reference sequence). The CDR3 runs 17 residues. The CDR3 protein is CASSMDRASPPVYEQYF. The CDR3 nucleotides read TGTGCCAGTAGTATGGACAGGGCGAGCCCGCCCGTCTACGAGCAGTACTTC.

This chain connects TRBV30 to TRBJ2-3; D gene uncertain. Looked up from germline, CDR1 is GTSNPN and CDR2 is SVGIG (reference sequence). The CDR3 loop spans 14 amino acids. V shed 3 bases and J shed 1 base, with 11 bases lying between them. CDR3 nucleotides: TGTGCCTGGAGCGTCCCGCTAGGCACAGATACGCAGTATTTT. Protein product: CAWSVPLGTDTQYF.

The chain couples TRBV5-1 to TRBJ1-2; D may be TRBD1 (5 bases). V was trimmed by 0 bases and J by 3 bases, leaving 9 bases between them. The germline V gene has CDR1 SGHRS and CDR2 YFSETQ. The CDR3 is 14 residues long. The CDR3 DNA is TGCGCCAGCAGCTTGGCCAAGACAGACTATGGCTACACCTTC. It yields the protein CASSLAKTDYGYTF.

The chain uses TRBV9 and TRBJ1-6; no definite D call. The germline V and J ends were trimmed by 4 bases and 4 bases, with 9 bases remaining between them. This CDR3 is 14 amino acids long. Germline CDR1 SGDLS, CDR2 YYNGEE. This CDR3 reads CASSPLGYNSPLHF. The CDR3 DNA sequence: TGTGCCAGCAGCCCTTTAGGTTATAATTCACCCCTCCACTTT.

This clone showed up just once. The chain uses TRBV4-3 and TRBJ2-7; 9 bases align to TRBD1. Germline V CDR1 and CDR2: LGHNA, YSLEER. V dropped 1 base and J dropped 2; count of bases not matched to a gene: 12. This CDR3 region has 18 residues. The CDR3 is CASSQVPIFGQGTYEQYF. The CDR3 DNA follows: TGCGCCAGCAGCCAAGTACCAATTTTTGGACAGGGGACCTACGAGCAGTACTTC.

The CDR3 is CASTVKRRSETQYF. The CDR3 DNA reads TGTGCCAGCACCGTTAAACGTAGATCGGAGACCCAGTACTTC. The chain employs TRBV7-8 and TRBJ2-5; D gene ambiguous. V shed 7 bases and J shed 5 bases, with 17 bases lying between them. Germline V gene data show CDR1 as SGHVS and CDR2 as FQNEAQ. The CDR3 is 14 residues long.

This chain links TRBV9 with TRBJ2-3; D might be TRBD2 (5 bases). From germline, CDR1 is SGDLS and CDR2 YYNGEE. The CDR3 totals 13 residues. V gave up 0 bases and J gave up 6 bases, with 8 bases separating them. This chain's CDR3 is CASSVGGRDTQYF. As DNA, the CDR3 is TGTGCCAGCAGCGTAGGAGGGCGCGATACGCAGTATTTT.

A few counts support this clone. The gene calls are TRBV25-1 and TRBJ2-7; no firm D call. CDR1 is MGHDK, CDR2 SYGVNS, per germline. V lost 3 bases to trimming and J lost 4 bases, with 4 bases between them. The CDR3 covers 11 residues. In nucleotides, the CDR3 is TGTGCCAGCAGTGATGTATACGAGCAGTACTTC. Amino acids: CASSDVYEQYF.

There are a few counts of this clone. In DNA, the CDR3 is TGTGCCAGCACCCCTGGGCCACCGGGACAGAGCTACGAGCAGTACTTC. It specifies CASTPGPPGQSYEQYF. The J gene is TRBJ2-7, the V gene TRBV7-2, with TRBD1 matching 7 bases. Per the germline V gene, CDR1 is SGHTA and CDR2 is FQGNSA. With V trimmed by 7 bases and J by 3 bases, 15 bases remained unmatched. This CDR3 spans 16 amino acids.

This clone was detected only once. This chain links TRBV11-2 with TRBJ2-3; TRBD1 agrees at 7 bases. The junction had 5 bases not matched to a gene; V was cut back by 5 bases and J by 0 bases. CDR1 and CDR2 from the germline V gene are SGHAT and FQNNGV. The CDR3 runs to 15 residues. CDR3 sequence (DNA): TGTGCCAGCAGCCAAACAGGGGCTAGCACAGATACGCAGTATTTT. Translated, it gives CASSQTGASTDTQYF.